Included here is one T cell receptor beta chain sequence, with context. TCRdb's copy holds only in-frame clones and misses some; the assay was immunoSEQ multiplex PCR. This table holds about 170,000 clones, about four fifths found once. The data derive from a study of blood T cell repertoires in COVID-19. The overall study: COVID-19 samples, acute and convalescent, were from the United States, Italy and Spain. T cells, B-cell-depleted T cells, or PBMCs supplied cDNA or gDNA.

This sequence was found in a woman of 80 years or more with acute or convalescent COVID-19. Sequencing was done on a sample of peripheral blood.

CDR3 DNA sequence: TGTGCCACCAGTGATCCCGACAGGTACCAAGAGACCCAGTACTTC. Protein product: CATSDPDRYQETQYF. This chain uses TRBV24-1 with TRBJ2-5; weak D call: TRBD1 (6 bases). The germline V and J ends were trimmed by 3 bases and 0 bases, with 10 bases remaining between them. The CDR3 has 15 residues. Germline loops: CDR1 KGHDR, CDR2 SFDVKD.